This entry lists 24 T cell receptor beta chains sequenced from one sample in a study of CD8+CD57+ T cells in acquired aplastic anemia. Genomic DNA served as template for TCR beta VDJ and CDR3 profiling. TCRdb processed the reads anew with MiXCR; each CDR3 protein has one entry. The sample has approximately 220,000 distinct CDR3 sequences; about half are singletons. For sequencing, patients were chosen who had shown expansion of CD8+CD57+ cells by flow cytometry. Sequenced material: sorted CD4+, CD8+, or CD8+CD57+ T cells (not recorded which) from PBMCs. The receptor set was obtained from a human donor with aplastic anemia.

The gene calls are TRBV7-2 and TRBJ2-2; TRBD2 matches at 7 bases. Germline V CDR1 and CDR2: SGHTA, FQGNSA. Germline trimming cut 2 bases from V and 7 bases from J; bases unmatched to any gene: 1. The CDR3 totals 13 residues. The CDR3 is CASSLWTSGELFF. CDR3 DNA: TGTGCCAGCAGCTTATGGACTAGCGGGGAGCTGTTTTTT.

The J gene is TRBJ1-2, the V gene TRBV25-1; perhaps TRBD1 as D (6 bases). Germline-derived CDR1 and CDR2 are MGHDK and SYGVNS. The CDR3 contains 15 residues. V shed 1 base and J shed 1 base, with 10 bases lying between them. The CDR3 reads CASSEFTGYNYGYTF. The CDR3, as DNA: TGTGCCAGCAGTGAATTCACAGGGTATAACTATGGCTACACCTTC.

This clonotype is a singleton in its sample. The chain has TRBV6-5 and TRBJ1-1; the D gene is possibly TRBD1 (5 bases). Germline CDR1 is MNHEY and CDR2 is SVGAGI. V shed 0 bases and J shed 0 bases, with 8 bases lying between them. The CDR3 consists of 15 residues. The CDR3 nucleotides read TGTGCCAGCAGTTACTCGACAGTCATGAACACTGAAGCTTTCTTT. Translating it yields CASSYSTVMNTEAFF.

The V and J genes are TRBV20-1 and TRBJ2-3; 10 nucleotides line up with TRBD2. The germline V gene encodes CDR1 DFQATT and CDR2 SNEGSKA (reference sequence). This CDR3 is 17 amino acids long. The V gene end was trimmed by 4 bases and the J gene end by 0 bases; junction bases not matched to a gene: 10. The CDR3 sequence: CSATTPLAGTSTDTQYF. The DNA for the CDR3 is TGCAGTGCTACTACTCCACTAGCGGGGACTAGCACAGATACGCAGTATTTT.

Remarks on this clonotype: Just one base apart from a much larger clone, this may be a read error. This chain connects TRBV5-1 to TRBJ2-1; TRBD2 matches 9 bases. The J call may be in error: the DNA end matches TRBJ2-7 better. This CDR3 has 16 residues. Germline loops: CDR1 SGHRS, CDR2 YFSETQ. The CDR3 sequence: CASSLYSGTSHNEQYF. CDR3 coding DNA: TGCGCCAGCAGCTTGTATTCCGGGACTAGCCACAATGAGCAGTACTTC.

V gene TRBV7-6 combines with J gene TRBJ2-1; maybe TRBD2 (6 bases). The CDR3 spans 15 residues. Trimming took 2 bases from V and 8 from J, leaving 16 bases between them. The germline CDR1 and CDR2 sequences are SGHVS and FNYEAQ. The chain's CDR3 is CASSLTSGSSYEQFF. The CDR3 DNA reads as TGTGCCAGCAGCTTAACCAGCGGGTCCTCCTATGAGCAGTTCTTC.

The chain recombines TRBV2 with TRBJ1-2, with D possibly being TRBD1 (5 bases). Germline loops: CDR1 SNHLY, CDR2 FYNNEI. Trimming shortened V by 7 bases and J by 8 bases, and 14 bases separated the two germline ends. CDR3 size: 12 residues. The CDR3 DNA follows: TGTGCCAGCACCCAGGGCTTAGGAGGCTACACCTTC. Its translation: CASTQGLGGYTF.

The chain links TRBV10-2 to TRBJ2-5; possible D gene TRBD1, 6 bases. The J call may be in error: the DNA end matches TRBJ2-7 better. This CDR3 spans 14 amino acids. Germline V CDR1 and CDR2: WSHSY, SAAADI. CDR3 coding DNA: TGCGCCAGCAGTGAGAGTGGCAGGGGCGACGAGCAGTACTTC. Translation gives CASSESGRGDEQYF.

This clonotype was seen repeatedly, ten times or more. CDR3 bases: TGTGCCAGCAGCCTACAGGGGGGGGAGAACACTGAAGCTTTCTTT. The encoded protein is CASSLQGGENTEAFF. The chain combines TRBV7-9 with TRBJ1-1; 8 bases map to TRBD1. Trimming at V came to 5 bases and at J to 1 base, leaving 6 bases not matched to a gene. The CDR3 spans 15 residues. CDR1 and CDR2 (germline): SEHNR, FQNEAQ (reference sequence).

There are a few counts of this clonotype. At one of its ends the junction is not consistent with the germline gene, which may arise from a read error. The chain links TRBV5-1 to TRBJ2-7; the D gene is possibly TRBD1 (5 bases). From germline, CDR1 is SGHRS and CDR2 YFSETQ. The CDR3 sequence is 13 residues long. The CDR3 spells CASSNTGIYEQYF. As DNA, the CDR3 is TGTGCCAGCAGTAACACAGGTATCTACGAGCAGTACTTC.

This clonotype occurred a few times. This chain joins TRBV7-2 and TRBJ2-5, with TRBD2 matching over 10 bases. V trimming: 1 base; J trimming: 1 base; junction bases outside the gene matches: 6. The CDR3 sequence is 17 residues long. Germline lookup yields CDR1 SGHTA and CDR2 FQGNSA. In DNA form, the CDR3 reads TGTGCCAGCAGCTTAGTTTTTAGCGGGGGGTTCCAAGAGACCCAGTACTTC. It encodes CASSLVFSGGFQETQYF.

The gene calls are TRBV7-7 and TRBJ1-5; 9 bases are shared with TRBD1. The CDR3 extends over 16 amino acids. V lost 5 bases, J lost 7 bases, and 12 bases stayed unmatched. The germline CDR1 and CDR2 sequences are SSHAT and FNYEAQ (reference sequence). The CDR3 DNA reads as TGTGCCAGCAGCCCCTCCGGGACAGGGTCTGGCCAGCCCCAGCATTTT. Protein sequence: CASSPSGTGSGQPQHF.

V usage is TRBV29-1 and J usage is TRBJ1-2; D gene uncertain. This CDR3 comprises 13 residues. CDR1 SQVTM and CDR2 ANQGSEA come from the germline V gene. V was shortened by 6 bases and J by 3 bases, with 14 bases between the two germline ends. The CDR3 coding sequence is TGCAGCGTCAAAGGTAGAGGGCACTATGGCTACACCTTC. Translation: CSVKGRGHYGYTF.

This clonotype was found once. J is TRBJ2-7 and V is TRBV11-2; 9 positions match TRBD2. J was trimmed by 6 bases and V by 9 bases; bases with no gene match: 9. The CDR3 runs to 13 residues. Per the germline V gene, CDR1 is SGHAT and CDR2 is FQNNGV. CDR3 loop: CASKSGGRSEQYF. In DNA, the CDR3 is TGTGCCAGTAAAAGCGGGGGGAGGAGCGAGCAGTACTTC.

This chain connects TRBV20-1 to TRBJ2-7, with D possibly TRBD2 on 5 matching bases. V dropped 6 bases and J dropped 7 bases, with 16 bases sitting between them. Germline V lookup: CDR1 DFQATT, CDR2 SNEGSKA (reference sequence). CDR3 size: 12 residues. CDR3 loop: CSAPGLIGEQYF. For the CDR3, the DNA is TGCAGTGCACCAGGACTTATCGGTGAGCAGTACTTC.

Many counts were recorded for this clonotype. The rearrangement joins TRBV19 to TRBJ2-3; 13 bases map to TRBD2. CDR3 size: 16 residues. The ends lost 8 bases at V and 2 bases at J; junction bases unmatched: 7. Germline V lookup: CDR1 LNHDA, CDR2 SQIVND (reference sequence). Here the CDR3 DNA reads TGTGCCAGTCAGACTAGCGGGGGGACGAACACAGATACGCAGTATTTT. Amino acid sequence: CASQTSGGTNTDTQYF.

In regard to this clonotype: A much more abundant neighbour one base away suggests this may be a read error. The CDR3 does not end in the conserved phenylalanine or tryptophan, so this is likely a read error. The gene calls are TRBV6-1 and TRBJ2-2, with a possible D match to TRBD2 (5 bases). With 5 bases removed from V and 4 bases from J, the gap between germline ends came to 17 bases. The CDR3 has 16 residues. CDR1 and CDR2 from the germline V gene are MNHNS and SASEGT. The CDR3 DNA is TGTGCCAGCAGTTACGAACCTAGCACGGCCACCGGGGAGCTGTTTTCT. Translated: CASSYEPSTATGELFS.

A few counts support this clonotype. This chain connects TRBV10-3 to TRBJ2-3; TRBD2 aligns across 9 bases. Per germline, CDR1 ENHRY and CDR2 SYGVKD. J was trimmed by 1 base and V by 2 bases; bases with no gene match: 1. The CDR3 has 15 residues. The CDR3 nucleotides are TGTGCCATCAGTGAGACTAGCGGGCGCACAGATACGCAGTATTTT. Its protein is CAISETSGRTDTQYF.

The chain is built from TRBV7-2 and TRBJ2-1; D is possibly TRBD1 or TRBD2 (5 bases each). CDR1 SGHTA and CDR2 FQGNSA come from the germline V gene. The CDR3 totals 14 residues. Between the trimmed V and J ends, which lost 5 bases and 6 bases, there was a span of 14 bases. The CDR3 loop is CASSPGTYGNEQFF. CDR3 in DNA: TGTGCCAGCAGCCCTGGGACCTATGGCAATGAGCAGTTCTTC.

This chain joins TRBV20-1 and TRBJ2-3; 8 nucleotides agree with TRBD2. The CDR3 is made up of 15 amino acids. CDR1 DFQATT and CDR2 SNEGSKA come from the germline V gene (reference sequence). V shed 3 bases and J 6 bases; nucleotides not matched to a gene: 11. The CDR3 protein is CSARRGGGPRDTQYF. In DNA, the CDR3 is TGCAGTGCTAGGAGGGGCGGGGGGCCCAGGGATACGCAGTATTTT.

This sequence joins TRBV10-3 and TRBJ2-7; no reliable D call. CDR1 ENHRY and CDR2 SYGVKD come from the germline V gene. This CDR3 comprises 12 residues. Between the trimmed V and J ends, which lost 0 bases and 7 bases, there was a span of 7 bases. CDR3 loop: CAISESGREQYF. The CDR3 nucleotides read TGTGCCATCAGTGAGTCGGGTAGGGAGCAGTACTTC.

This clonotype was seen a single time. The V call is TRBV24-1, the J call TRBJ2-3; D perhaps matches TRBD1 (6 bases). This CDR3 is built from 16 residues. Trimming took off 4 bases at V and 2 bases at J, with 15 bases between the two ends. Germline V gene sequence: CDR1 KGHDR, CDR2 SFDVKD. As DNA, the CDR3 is TGTGCCACCAGTGACCTCTCCGGACAGAACACAGATACGCAGTATTTT. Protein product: CATSDLSGQNTDTQYF.

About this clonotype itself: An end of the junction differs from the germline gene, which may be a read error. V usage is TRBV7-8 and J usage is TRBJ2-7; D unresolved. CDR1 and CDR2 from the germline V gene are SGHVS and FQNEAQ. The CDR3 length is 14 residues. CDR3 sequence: CASSVDNTPYEQYF. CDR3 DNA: TGCGCCAGCAGCGTAGATAATACACCCTACGAGCAGTACTTC.

The CDR3 spells CAISESSGGNIQYF. The CDR3, as DNA: TGTGCCATCAGTGAATCTAGCGGCGGAAACATTCAGTACTTC. The V and J genes are TRBV10-3 and TRBJ2-4; TRBD2 aligns across 7 bases. The CDR3 is 14 amino acids. Trimming cost V 3 bases and J 6 bases; bases outside gene matches: 5. Looked up from germline, CDR1 is ENHRY and CDR2 is SYGVKD.